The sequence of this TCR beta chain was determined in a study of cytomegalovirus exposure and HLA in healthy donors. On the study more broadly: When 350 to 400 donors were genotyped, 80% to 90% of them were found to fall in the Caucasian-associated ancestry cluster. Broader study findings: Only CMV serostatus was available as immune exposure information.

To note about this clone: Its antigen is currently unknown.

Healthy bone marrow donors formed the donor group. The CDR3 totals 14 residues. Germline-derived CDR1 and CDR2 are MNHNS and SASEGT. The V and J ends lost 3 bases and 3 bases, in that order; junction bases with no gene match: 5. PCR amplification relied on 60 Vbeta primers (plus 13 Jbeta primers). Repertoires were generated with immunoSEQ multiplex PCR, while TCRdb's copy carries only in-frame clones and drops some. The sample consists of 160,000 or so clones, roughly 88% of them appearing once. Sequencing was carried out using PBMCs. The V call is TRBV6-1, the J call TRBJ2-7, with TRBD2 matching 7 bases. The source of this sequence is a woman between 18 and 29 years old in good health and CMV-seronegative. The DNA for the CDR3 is TGTGCCAGCAGTGATTGGGGGAGGGTCTACGAGCAGTACTTC. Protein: CASSDWGRVYEQYF.